This T cell receptor (beta chain) appears in the sequencing data of a study of T cells in Graves' hyperthyroidism and ophthalmopathy. From germline, CDR1 is MDHEN and CDR2 SYDVKM. CDR3 length equals 15 residues. V dropped 4 bases and J dropped 4 bases, with 11 bases sitting between them. This clonotype was counted between two and nine times. Template material for amplifying TCR beta CDR3 regions consisted of RNA transcripts. TCR CDR3 underwent first-round RT-PCR with the HTBI primer set. TCRdb used MiXCR to reprocess the multiplex PCR reads, holding one entry per CDR3 protein. Of approximately 400,000 distinct CDR3 sequences in the sample, 15% were seen once.

The sequence derives from a woman under 40 with Graves' hyperthyroidism. Sequencing input: blood. The V gene is TRBV28, the J gene TRBJ1-6, with no clear D. The CDR3 region has the DNA TGTGCCAGCAGTTCTCGGACCGATTATAATTCACCCCTCCACTTT. The encoded protein is CASSSRTDYNSPLHF.